This entry concerns a single T cell receptor beta chain. These data are taken from a study of T cell changes during pregnancy in multiple sclerosis. Sequencing used immunoSEQ multiplex PCR; TCRdb keeps in-frame clones, though not all of them. Here the sample spans almost 50,000 clones, about 91% being singletons. This CDR3 has 12 amino acids. Trimming removed 4 bases from V and 4 bases from J, with 8 bases in between. Germline V gene data show CDR1 as SEHNR and CDR2 as FQNEAQ (reference sequence). This chain joins TRBV7-9 and TRBJ2-7; D unclear. This sequence originates from a female donor with multiple sclerosis, enrolled in a pregnancy study. The sample in question was CD8+ T cells from peripheral blood mononuclear cells, obtained after pregnancy. The CDR3 bases are TGTGCCAGCAGCTCCCGGGTTTACGAGCAGTACTTC. It codes for CASSSRVYEQYF.